This passage covers 14 T cell receptor beta chains from one sample sequenced in a study of response to subunit inactivated influenza vaccine. MiXCR, applied by TCRdb to the RT-PCR reads, yields one record per CDR3 protein. The sample lists a few hundred thousand distinct CDR3 sequences; approximately 11% were seen once. The sample consisted of PBMCs from blood, taken 40 to 50 days after vaccination. The receptor set was obtained from a man aged 50-60 years who received an inactivated influenza vaccine.

Ten or more counts support this clonotype. The rearrangement uses TRBV12-3 or TRBV12-4 and TRBJ2-7, with 9 bases matching TRBD1. CDR3 length equals 12 residues. V gave up 6 bases and J gave up 5 bases; unmatched junction bases: 2. The CDR3 is CASRDRGHEQYF. The CDR3 DNA reads as TGTGCCAGCAGGGACAGGGGCCACGAGCAGTACTTC.

In its sample, this clonotype was seen many times. CDR3 loop: CATSRATGTEQYF. As DNA, the CDR3 is TGTGCCACCAGCAGAGCCACAGGTACCGAGCAGTACTTC. This chain joins TRBV15 and TRBJ2-7; tentative D call: TRBD1 (5 bases). The CDR3 length is 13 residues. Germline assignment: CDR1 LNHNV and CDR2 YYDKDF (reference sequence). V was cut by 1 base and J by 6 bases, with 10 bases left in between.

In its sample, this clonotype was seen a few times. The chain employs TRBV20-1 and TRBJ1-1, with 9 bases lining up with TRBD1. Germline-derived CDR1 and CDR2 are DFQATT and SNEGSKA (reference sequence). The CDR3 extends over 14 amino acids. V trimming: 4 bases; J trimming: 2 bases; junction bases outside the gene matches: 5. CDR3 in amino acids: CSAKQGASNTEAFF. The CDR3 bases are TGCAGTGCTAAACAGGGGGCGAGCAACACTGAAGCTTTCTTT.

V usage is TRBV20-1 and J usage is TRBJ2-5; weak D call: TRBD1 (6 bases). The V end lost 7 bases, the J end lost 4 bases, and 13 bases lay between the germline ends. The germline CDR1 and CDR2 sequences are DFQATT and SNEGSKA (reference sequence). The CDR3 length is 12 residues. For the CDR3, the DNA is TGCAGTGTTATCCGGGACACAGAGACCCAGTACTTC. Protein product: CSVIRDTETQYF.

This clonotype was seen more than once but under ten times. This sequence joins TRBV6-5 and TRBJ2-7, with D possibly being TRBD1 or TRBD2 (6 bases each). The V end lost 0 bases, the J end lost 4 bases, and 19 bases lay between the germline ends. CDR1 is MNHEY, CDR2 SVGAGI, per germline. The CDR3 covers 17 residues. The CDR3 nucleotides read TGTGCCAGCAGTTACTCAAATCCGGGACGGAGGGGGTACGAGCAGTACTTC. Amino acid sequence: CASSYSNPGRRGYEQYF.

The chain uses TRBV27 and TRBJ2-7; 8 nucleotides agree with TRBD2. The length of the CDR3 is 15 residues. Germline trimming cut 2 bases from V and 3 bases from J; bases unmatched to any gene: 6. From germline, CDR1 is MNHEY and CDR2 SMNVEV (reference sequence). CDR3 protein: CASSLEFGTSYEQYF. DNA for the CDR3: TGTGCCAGCAGTTTAGAATTTGGGACTAGCTACGAGCAGTACTTC.

This clonotype was observed many times. The J gene is TRBJ2-4, the V gene TRBV4-3; 9 bases map to TRBD1. The V gene end was trimmed by 3 bases and the J gene end by 7 bases; junction bases not matched to a gene: 16. CDR3 size: 18 residues. Germline loops: CDR1 LGHNA, CDR2 YSLEER. As DNA, the CDR3 is TGCGCCAGCAGCCAGGGGGGGATTCCCGGGACAGGGTGGAACATTCAGTACTTC. Its translation: CASSQGGIPGTGWNIQYF.

The chain carries TRBV29-1 and TRBJ2-1, with TRBD2 identical over 10 bases. Germline V lookup: CDR1 SQVTM, CDR2 ANQGSEA. V lost 6 bases, J lost 8 bases, and 19 bases stayed unmatched. There are 17 residues in the CDR3. The CDR3 region has the DNA TGCAGCGTGACCCCGTTGGGGAGCGGGAGGGCCGGCTATGAGCAGTTCTTC. This gives the protein CSVTPLGSGRAGYEQFF.

This clonotype was recorded at least ten times. J is TRBJ2-3 and V is TRBV12-3 or TRBV12-4; 7 bases map to TRBD2. Trimming took 4 bases from V and 6 from J; bases not matched to a gene: 10. The CDR3 loop spans 15 amino acids. CDR3 residues: CASSSRGAGVDTQYF. The CDR3 region has the DNA TGTGCCAGCAGTTCCCGAGGGGCGGGAGTTGATACGCAGTATTTT.

The chain joins TRBV2 to TRBJ2-7; D is uncertain. The CDR3 has 13 amino acids. Looked up from germline, CDR1 is SNHLY and CDR2 is FYNNEI. V was clipped by 6 bases and J by 3 bases, with 12 bases between them. For the CDR3, the DNA is TGTGCCAGCAGGATGGACGGCGTCTACGAGCAGTACTTC. Its protein is CASRMDGVYEQYF.

This chain connects TRBV11-2 to TRBJ2-1; D not certain. CDR1 is SGHAT, CDR2 FQNNGV, per germline. Trimming left V 1 base short and J 0 bases short, with 13 bases between. This CDR3 is built from 17 residues. CDR3 in DNA: TGTGCCAGCAGCTTAGGAATAGACATGAGCTCCTACAATGAGCAGTTCTTC. Translation gives CASSLGIDMSSYNEQFF.

Only a few counts were recorded for this clonotype. This CDR3 is CASGIGNTGELFF. The CDR3, as DNA: TGTGCCAGCGGAATAGGGAACACCGGGGAGCTGTTTTTT. This chain joins TRBV28 and TRBJ2-2; D remains unclear. Germline-derived CDR1 and CDR2 are MDHEN and SYDVKM. The V end was cut by 8 bases, the J end by 1 base, with 8 bases between. This CDR3 is 13 amino acids long.

The chain is built from TRBV10-3 and TRBJ2-7; 7 nucleotides agree with TRBD1. This CDR3 has 14 residues. Germline CDR1 ENHRY, CDR2 SYGVKD. V shed 6 bases, J shed 0 bases, and the junction held 5 bases outside the gene matches. The CDR3 nucleotides are TGTGCCATCAGCGAATACAGGGGCTCCTACGAGCAGTACTTC. Its translation: CAISEYRGSYEQYF.

This clonotype was detected a few times. This sequence joins TRBV6-2 or TRBV6-3 and TRBJ2-7, with 9 bases matching TRBD2. This CDR3 has 18 residues. The V and J ends lost 7 bases and 5 bases, in that order; junction bases with no gene match: 21. Germline CDR1 MNHEY, CDR2 SVGEGT. In DNA form, the CDR3 reads TGTGCCAGCACCCGGGACGTATCGAGCGGGGGGACCGCTAACGAGCAGTACTTC. It codes for CASTRDVSSGGTANEQYF.